This T cell receptor beta chain was identified during a study of blood T cell repertoires in COVID-19. V was shortened by 0 bases and J by 3 bases, with 6 bases between the two germline ends. This CDR3 has 13 amino acids. CDR1 and CDR2 from the germline V gene are KGHSH and LQKENI. TCRdb's copy holds only in-frame clones and misses some; the assay was immunoSEQ multiplex PCR. The top ten clones hold over 3.5% of a sample with fewer than 400,000 clones, 85% to 90% of them seen once. Assignment of participants to cohorts was predicated upon participant-reported clinical history. This TCR derives from a man younger than 40 who had recovered from COVID-19. Sequencing input: PBMCs or T cells enriched from blood (not recorded which). V and J are TRBV18 and TRBJ2-7; D uncertain. The CDR3 DNA reads TGTGCCAGCTCACCACCGTCCAGCTACGAGCAGTACTTC. Translated: CASSPPSSYEQYF.